The sequence of this T cell receptor (beta chain) was determined in a study of cytomegalovirus exposure and HLA in healthy donors. General study results and limits: HLA restriction was apparent for most CMV-associated TCR beta chains in a later analysis. The study put 150 to 200 TCR beta chains on its list as cytomegalovirus-associated.

The PCR employed 60 Vbeta primers together with 13 Jbeta primers. Some clones are missing from TCRdb's copy, which holds only in-frame ones; the method was immunoSEQ multiplex PCR. The sample has approximately 61,000 clones, about 61% seen once. On this clone itself: The antigen is undetermined.

CDR1 is MDHEN, CDR2 SYDVKM, per germline. V shed 1 base and J shed 3 bases, with 6 bases lying between them. This CDR3 has 13 amino acids. This chain connects TRBV28 to TRBJ1-2, with D possibly being TRBD1 (6 bases). The sample consisted of PBMCs. This TCR came from a woman in her forties or fifties in good health and CMV-seronegative. The CDR3 nucleotides read TGTGCCAGCAGTTTATCAGGGGACTATGGCTACACCTTC. It codes for CASSLSGDYGYTF.